The 8 T cell receptor beta chains in this list originate from one sample, sequenced in a study of T cell responses to AZD1222 COVID-19 vaccine. Assay: immunoSEQ multiplex PCR; the TCRdb copy retains only in-frame clones and omits some. The sample carries about 120,000 clones, 80% to 95% recorded once. Source: peripheral blood, taken 28 days after the second dose of the MenACWY control vaccine. The source of these receptors is an adult who received the MenACWY meningococcal vaccine as a control.

This chain uses TRBV5-1 with TRBJ1-2; a possible D gene is TRBD1 (6 bases). V lost 0 bases and J 7 bases, leaving 10 bases between the germline ends. Germline CDR1 and CDR2: SGHRS and YFSETQ. CDR3 size: 13 residues. CDR3 bases: TGCGCCAGCAGCTTGGACAGGGTGCGTGGCTACACCTTC. It yields the protein CASSLDRVRGYTF.

The chain links TRBV30 to TRBJ2-4, with 10 bases identical to TRBD1. The V and J ends lost 1 base and 7 bases, in that order; junction bases with no gene match: 4. The germline gives CDR1 GTSNPN, CDR2 SVGIG (reference sequence). This CDR3 is built from 14 residues. The CDR3: CAWSGPGQGNIQYF. Here the CDR3 DNA reads TGTGCCTGGAGTGGACCGGGACAGGGGAACATTCAGTACTTC.

J is TRBJ2-1 and V is TRBV6-2 or TRBV6-3; 10 nucleotides match TRBD1. Germline V gives CDR1 MNHEY, CDR2 SVGEGT. The V and J ends lost 2 bases and 2 bases, in that order; junction bases with no gene match: 6. CDR3 size: 17 residues. CDR3 region: CASSYPRDRGTYNEQFF. CDR3 in DNA: TGTGCCAGCAGTTACCCTAGGGACAGGGGCACCTACAATGAGCAGTTCTTC.

The chain couples TRBV5-1 to TRBJ1-6; D ambiguous. The CDR3 extends over 17 amino acids. V shed 0 bases and J shed 9 bases, with 19 bases lying between them. Germline-derived CDR1 and CDR2 are SGHRS and YFSETQ. This CDR3 is CASSLARSDSSTSPLHF. The DNA for the CDR3 is TGCGCCAGCAGCTTGGCCCGTTCAGATTCATCGACTTCACCCCTCCACTTT.

This chain joins TRBV10-3 and TRBJ2-1; D might be TRBD1 (5 bases). V was cut by 2 bases and J by 6 bases, with 14 bases left in between. Looked up from germline, CDR1 is ENHRY and CDR2 is SYGVKD. The CDR3 sequence is 15 residues long. This chain's CDR3 is CAISEEETTVNEQFF. CDR3 sequence (DNA): TGTGCCATCAGTGAGGAGGAGACGACAGTCAATGAGCAGTTCTTC.

The chain uses TRBV9 and TRBJ2-7, with D perhaps matching TRBD1 or TRBD2 (5 bases each). Germline assignment: CDR1 SGDLS and CDR2 YYNGEE. CDR3 size: 13 residues. The V and J ends lost 2 bases and 3 bases respectively, with 9 bases between them. CDR3 loop: CASSVGTFYEQYF. CDR3 nucleotides: TGTGCCAGCAGCGTGGGGACCTTCTACGAGCAGTACTTC.

The CDR3 loop reads CASRTLPEGANEQYF. CDR3 sequence (DNA): TGTGCCAGCAGAACTCTACCAGAGGGGGCAAACGAGCAGTACTTC. The genes are TRBV6-5 and TRBJ2-7; 7 bases align to TRBD1. Per the germline V gene, CDR1 is MNHEY and CDR2 is SVGAGI. The junction had 13 bases not matched to a gene; V was cut back by 6 bases and J by 5 bases. CDR3 length: 15 residues.

This clone was found a few times. The V gene is TRBV9, the J gene TRBJ1-4; TRBD1 matches at 7 bases. Germline CDR1 SGDLS, CDR2 YYNGEE. The CDR3 runs 16 residues. V lost 3 bases, J lost 8 bases, and 13 bases stayed unmatched. The CDR3 protein is CASSARQGAAGEKLFF. CDR3 coding DNA: TGTGCCAGCAGCGCCAGACAGGGCGCGGCTGGAGAAAAACTGTTTTTT.